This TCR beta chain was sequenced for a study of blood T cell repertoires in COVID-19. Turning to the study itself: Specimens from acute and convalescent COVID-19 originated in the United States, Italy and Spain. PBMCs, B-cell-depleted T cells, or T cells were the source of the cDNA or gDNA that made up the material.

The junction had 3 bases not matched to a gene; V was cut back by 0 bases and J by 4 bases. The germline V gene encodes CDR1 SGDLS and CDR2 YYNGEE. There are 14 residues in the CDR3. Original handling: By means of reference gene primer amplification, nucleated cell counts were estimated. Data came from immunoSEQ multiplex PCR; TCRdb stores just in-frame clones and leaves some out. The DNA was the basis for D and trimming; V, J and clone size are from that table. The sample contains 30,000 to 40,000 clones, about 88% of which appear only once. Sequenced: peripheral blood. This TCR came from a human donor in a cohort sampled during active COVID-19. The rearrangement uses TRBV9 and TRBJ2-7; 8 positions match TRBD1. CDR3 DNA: TGTGCCAGCAGCGTAGGGACAGGGAATTACGAGCAGTACTTC. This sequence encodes CASSVGTGNYEQYF.